The 18 T cell receptor beta chains reported below all come from one sample, sequenced in a study of shared clonotypes between healthy human individuals. Produced via immunoSEQ multiplex PCR; TCRdb's table is partial and in-frame only. The sample shows over 2 million clones, 80% to 95% of them seen only once. Sequenced input: naive CD4+ T cells from PBMCs. Subset noted: CD45RA+ positively selected. All receptors come from a man aged 18 to 30 in good health. Some clones in this sample may be carry-over from other donors' samples.

This clone showed up just once. This chain links TRBV4-1 with TRBJ2-7; 14 bases agree with TRBD2. J gave up 6 bases and V 1 base, and 2 bases lay outside the gene matches. Germline V lookup: CDR1 MGHRA, CDR2 YSYEKL. This CDR3 contains 15 residues. CDR3 in amino acids: CASSQGLAGGREQYF. DNA of the CDR3: TGCGCCAGCAGCCAAGGACTAGCGGGAGGGCGCGAGCAGTACTTC.

The chain employs TRBV18 and TRBJ1-1; 7 bases are a match to TRBD1. The CDR3 has 17 amino acids. Germline CDR1 is KGHSH and CDR2 is LQKENI. With 3 bases clipped from V and 1 base from J, the junction kept 11 bases outside the gene matches. CDR3 region: CASSPSHPGTENTEAFF. CDR3 DNA sequence: TGTGCCAGCTCACCTTCGCATCCCGGGACAGAGAACACTGAAGCTTTCTTT. The full variable domain, rest sourced from reference TRBV18 and TRBJ1-1, is NAGVMQNPRHLVRRRGQEARLRCSPMKGHSHVYWYRQLPEEGLKFMVYLQKENIIDESGMPKERFSAEFPKEGPSILRIQQVVRGDSAAYFCASSPSHPGTENTEAFFGQGTRLTVV.

The CDR3 sequence is CASSIQGGLTDTQYF. DNA of the CDR3: TGTGCCAGCAGTATACAGGGGGGGCTCACAGATACGCAGTATTTT. The chain uses TRBV28 and TRBJ2-3; the D gene is possibly TRBD1 (8 bases). This CDR3 comprises 15 residues. V lost 5 bases to trimming and J lost 2 bases, with 14 bases between them. In germline, CDR1 is MDHEN, CDR2 SYDVKM.

The chain uses TRBV12-5 and TRBJ1-3; D is possibly TRBD1 (6 bases). Deletions cut 2 bases from V and 0 bases from J, with 20 bases between. There are 19 residues in the CDR3. Germline-derived CDR1 and CDR2 are LGHNT and FRNRAP. CDR3 sequence: CASGLSVGGQQTSGNTIYF. CDR3 nucleotide sequence: TGTGCTAGTGGTTTGTCGGTAGGGGGGCAGCAGACCTCTGGAAACACCATATATTTT. Supplemented by reference TRBV12-5 and TRBJ1-3, the full variable domain reads DARVTQTPRHKVTEMGQEVTMRCQPILGHNTVFWYRQTMMQGLELLAYFRNRAPLDDSGMPKDRFSAEMPDATLATLKIQPSEPRDSAVYFCASGLSVGGQQTSGNTIYFGEGSWLTVV.

This chain joins TRBV11-3 and TRBJ2-7, with 9 nucleotides matching TRBD1. With V trimmed by 1 base and J by 1 base, 2 bases remained unmatched. The CDR3 spans 15 residues. Germline CDR1 is SGHNT and CDR2 is YENEEA. The CDR3 coding sequence is TGTGCCAGCAGCTTAGGGGACAGGGATTCCTACGAGCAGTACTTC. This encodes CASSLGDRDSYEQYF.

Points on this clone: Its ends do not fully match the called genes, so a read error is possible. The chain uses TRBV29-1 and TRBJ2-1, with a possible D match to TRBD2 (6 bases). This CDR3 is built from 11 residues. The germline CDR1 and CDR2 sequences are SQVTM and ANQGSEA. DNA for the CDR3: TGCAGCGCGGACGGGGGAAATGGGCAGTTCTTC. Amino acids: CSADGGNGQFF.

The rearrangement links TRBV9 to TRBJ2-1, with D unclear. The CDR3 is 14 residues long. Trimming took 0 bases from V and 5 from J, leaving 9 bases between them. Germline V lookup: CDR1 SGDLS, CDR2 YYNGEE. The CDR3 bases are TGTGCCAGCAGCGTAGATGGACCCGACAATGAGCAGTTCTTC. Its translation: CASSVDGPDNEQFF.

V and J are TRBV12-5 and TRBJ2-7; 7 positions match TRBD1. This CDR3 has 14 amino acids. J lost 2 bases, V lost 6 bases, and 7 bases had no gene match. Looked up from germline, CDR1 is LGHNT and CDR2 is FRNRAP. The DNA for the CDR3 is TGTGCTAGTGGGACCGACAGGGTCCCCTACGAGCAGTACTTC. The encoded protein is CASGTDRVPYEQYF.

The chain uses TRBV4-1 and TRBJ1-5; TRBD1 matches at 7 bases. In germline, CDR1 is MGHRA, CDR2 YSYEKL. Germline trimming cut 3 bases from V and 5 bases from J; bases unmatched to any gene: 10. The CDR3 spans 16 residues. The CDR3 DNA reads TGCGCCAGCAGCCATCCTACTCAGGGGGGAGATCAGCCCCAGCATTTT. It is translated as CASSHPTQGGDQPQHF.

The chain combines TRBV6-1 with TRBJ2-7, with 7 bases lining up with TRBD1. The germline gives CDR1 MNHNS, CDR2 SASEGT. The CDR3 has 13 amino acids. Trimming took 7 bases from V and 4 from J; bases not matched to a gene: 7. In DNA form, the CDR3 reads TGTGCCAGCAACGGACAGGTGACTTACGAGCAGTACTTC. Protein product: CASNGQVTYEQYF.

The genes are TRBV6-4 and TRBJ2-1; TRBD2 matches 9 bases. This CDR3 spans 14 amino acids. Germline V lookup: CDR1 MRHNA, CDR2 SNTAGT. The J segment lost 4 bases and the V segment lost 4 bases, leaving 2 bases of the junction unmatched. The CDR3 reads CASSVSGRYNEQFF. As DNA, the CDR3 is TGTGCCAGCAGTGTAAGCGGGAGGTACAATGAGCAGTTCTTC.

This chain links TRBV18 with TRBJ2-1, with 7 positions matching TRBD1. There are 15 residues in the CDR3. The germline gives CDR1 KGHSH, CDR2 LQKENI. V lost 1 base to trimming and J lost 2 bases; unmatched junction nucleotides: 2. The CDR3 here is CASSPRGGPYNEQFF. The CDR3 nucleotides are TGTGCCAGCTCACCACGAGGGGGCCCCTACAATGAGCAGTTCTTC.

The chain combines TRBV5-6 with TRBJ2-2; 11 positions agree with TRBD1. CDR1 and CDR2 (germline): SGHDT, YYEEEE. The CDR3 runs to 16 residues. V shed 4 bases, J shed 7 bases, and the junction held 9 bases outside the gene matches. The CDR3 sequence: CASSPGTGGRSGELFF. CDR3 bases: TGTGCCAGCAGCCCCGGGACAGGGGGACGAAGCGGGGAGCTGTTTTTT.

The gene calls are TRBV9 and TRBJ2-5, with a tentative D call TRBD2 (5 bases). Trimming removed 4 bases at V and 2 bases at J, with 15 bases between. This CDR3 spans 15 amino acids. Looked up from germline, CDR1 is SGDLS and CDR2 is YYNGEE. The CDR3 sequence: CASSPRPSGQETQYF. Here the CDR3 DNA reads TGTGCCAGCAGCCCCCGACCCAGCGGTCAAGAGACCCAGTACTTC.

V is TRBV28 and J is TRBJ2-1, with D maybe TRBD1 (6 bases). Looked up from germline, CDR1 is MDHEN and CDR2 is SYDVKM. V dropped 3 bases and J dropped 0 bases, with 15 bases sitting between them. This CDR3 is built from 17 residues. CDR3 nucleotides: TGTGCCAGCAGTTTTTTCTGGACAGCGAGCTCCTACAATGAGCAGTTCTTC. Its translation: CASSFFWTASSYNEQFF.

Worth noting for this clone: Distinct nucleotide sequences in the sample also encode this CDR3. The chain is built from TRBV5-1 and TRBJ2-1, with TRBD2 matching 9 bases. V trimming: 4 bases; J trimming: 2 bases; junction bases outside the gene matches: 4. The CDR3 runs to 15 residues. Germline V gene lookup returns CDR1 SGHRS and CDR2 YFSETQ. Here the CDR3 DNA reads TGCGCCAGCAGCCTTAGCGGGAGTCCCTACAATGAGCAGTTCTTC. Translated: CASSLSGSPYNEQFF.

The chain employs TRBV29-1 and TRBJ2-5; TRBD2 matches 12 bases. V lost 6 bases and J lost 4; bases outside the gene matches: 6. Germline V gives CDR1 SQVTM, CDR2 ANQGSEA. CDR3 length: 14 residues. CDR3 in amino acids: CSVLTSGSPETQYF. As DNA, the CDR3 is TGCAGCGTCCTGACTAGCGGGAGCCCAGAGACCCAGTACTTC.

The gene calls are TRBV2 and TRBJ2-7; 10 nucleotides line up with TRBD1. With V trimmed by 7 bases and J by 3 bases, 6 bases remained unmatched. Germline V lookup: CDR1 SNHLY, CDR2 FYNNEI. The CDR3 is made up of 14 amino acids. CDR3 bases: TGTGCCAGCAAACCGGGACAGGGGAGCTACGAGCAGTACTTC. Translating it yields CASKPGQGSYEQYF.